What follows are 18 T cell receptor beta chains derived from one specimen sequenced in a study of blood T cell repertoires in COVID-19. TCRdb keeps only in-frame clones here, not all; method: immunoSEQ multiplex PCR. This sample has some 220,000 clones, with over 80% found just once. Input material: peripheral blood. Receptor source: a woman aged 30 to 39 with COVID-19, enrolled during active disease.

A few counts support this clone. The V gene is TRBV5-1, the J gene TRBJ2-7, with a possible D match to TRBD1 (6 bases). V lost 3 bases and J 6 bases, leaving 19 bases between the germline ends. CDR3 size: 15 residues. Germline lookup yields CDR1 SGHRS and CDR2 YFSETQ. DNA of the CDR3: TGCGCCAGCAGCTCCTCCCCGGACAGTAAACGCGAGCAGTACTTC. This encodes CASSSSPDSKREQYF.

The chain couples TRBV19 to TRBJ2-6; D is unresolved. Germline values: CDR1 LNHDA, CDR2 SQIVND (reference sequence). CDR3 size: 16 residues. V lost 2 bases to trimming and J lost 0 bases, with 8 bases between them. CDR3 sequence: CASSITATSGANVLTF. The CDR3 DNA reads TGTGCCAGTAGTATAACAGCTACCTCTGGGGCCAACGTCCTGACTTTC.

This clone occurred a few times. The V gene is TRBV11-2, the J gene TRBJ1-5, with D perhaps matching TRBD1 (5 bases). The CDR3 covers 14 residues. Germline V gene sequence: CDR1 SGHAT, CDR2 FQNNGV. V dropped 1 base and J dropped 10 bases, with 14 bases sitting between them. The CDR3 DNA follows: TGTGCCAGCAGCTTAGGGAGGGGATTGGCCCCCCAGCATTTT. This translates into CASSLGRGLAPQHF.

The V call is TRBV9, the J call TRBJ1-2, with D possibly matching TRBD1 (5 bases). V lost 0 bases and J 1 base, leaving 10 bases between the germline ends. This CDR3 comprises 15 residues. Germline-derived CDR1 and CDR2 are SGDLS and YYNGEE. CDR3 in amino acids: CASSVARQGNYGYTF. Here the CDR3 DNA reads TGTGCCAGCAGCGTAGCTCGGCAGGGTAACTATGGCTACACCTTC.

The chain couples TRBV9 to TRBJ2-6; perhaps TRBD1 as D (6 bases). CDR3 length: 18 residues. Trimming cost V 4 bases and J 0 bases, with 17 bases left between them. Germline CDR1 reads SGDLS; CDR2 reads YYNGEE. The CDR3: CASSPRTAFYSGANVLTF. In DNA form, the CDR3 reads TGTGCCAGCAGCCCTCGGACAGCCTTTTACTCTGGGGCCAACGTCCTGACTTTC. The whole variable domain, filled in from reference TRBV9 and TRBJ2-6, reads DSGVTQTPKHLITATGQRVTLRCSPRSGDLSVYWYQQSLDQGLQFLIQYYNGEERAKGNILERFSAQQFPDLHSELNLSSLELGDSALYFCASSPRTAFYSGANVLTFGAGSRLTVL.

The chain has TRBV19 and TRBJ1-1; 7 bases map to TRBD1. V shed 7 bases, J shed 4 bases, and the junction held 12 bases outside the gene matches. CDR3 length equals 15 residues. Germline V CDR1 and CDR2: LNHDA, SQIVND (reference sequence). CDR3 sequence: CASIPLGTAGTEAFF. The CDR3, as DNA: TGTGCCAGTATCCCACTAGGGACAGCAGGCACTGAAGCTTTCTTT.

The rearrangement links TRBV7-9 to TRBJ2-1; D perhaps matches TRBD2 (6 bases). The CDR3 extends over 13 amino acids. Germline CDR1 and CDR2: SEHNR and FQNEAQ (reference sequence). Trimming took off 5 bases at V and 6 bases at J, with 11 bases between the two ends. The chain's CDR3 is CASSPRDFNEQFF. CDR3 DNA sequence: TGTGCCAGCAGCCCTCGGGACTTCAATGAGCAGTTCTTC.

V gene TRBV4-1 combines with J gene TRBJ1-1, with 7 bases fitting TRBD1. J lost 1 base, V lost 4 bases, and 12 bases had no gene match. In germline, CDR1 is MGHRA, CDR2 YSYEKL. The CDR3 is 17 residues long. The CDR3 spells CASSPNRGEGANTEAFF. CDR3 DNA: TGCGCCAGCAGCCCCAACCGGGGAGAGGGGGCGAACACTGAAGCTTTCTTT.

The chain carries TRBV24-1 and TRBJ2-2, with a tentative D call TRBD2 (6 bases). With 7 bases removed from V and 6 bases from J, the gap between germline ends came to 8 bases. This CDR3 region has 12 residues. Germline lookup yields CDR1 KGHDR and CDR2 SFDVKD. The CDR3 protein is CATRGGAGELFF. CDR3 sequence (DNA): TGTGCCACCAGGGGGGGTGCCGGGGAGCTGTTTTTT.

The chain carries TRBV2 and TRBJ2-1; 8 nucleotides agree with TRBD2. V trimming: 5 bases; J trimming: 3 bases; junction bases outside the gene matches: 9. CDR3 size: 16 residues. Looked up from germline, CDR1 is SNHLY and CDR2 is FYNNEI. CDR3 in amino acids: CASSRSGTSNYNEQFF. Here the CDR3 DNA reads TGTGCCAGCAGTAGGTCGGGGACTAGTAACTACAATGAGCAGTTCTTC.

The chain has TRBV7-9 and TRBJ1-4; 11 bases fit TRBD1. Germline V lookup: CDR1 SEHNR, CDR2 FQNEAQ (reference sequence). CDR3 length: 16 residues. V shed 4 bases and J 8 bases; nucleotides not matched to a gene: 9. This CDR3 reads CASSSDWTGGFEKLFF. CDR3 sequence (DNA): TGTGCCAGCAGCTCAGACTGGACAGGGGGCTTCGAAAAACTGTTTTTT.

The V gene is TRBV6-2 or TRBV6-3, the J gene TRBJ1-2; weak D call: TRBD1 (6 bases). The CDR3 length is 12 residues. Germline assignment: CDR1 MNHEY and CDR2 SVGEGT. Trimming removed 3 bases at V and 5 bases at J, with 7 bases between. CDR3 nucleotides: TGTGCCAGCAGTTATCAGGGGTATGGCTACACCTTC. Translation: CASSYQGYGYTF.

This sequence joins TRBV9 and TRBJ2-3, with 11 nucleotides matching TRBD2. This CDR3 spans 15 amino acids. Germline V gene lookup returns CDR1 SGDLS and CDR2 YYNGEE. Unmatched junction bases numbered 4, after V lost 0 bases and J lost 7 bases. CDR3 residues: CASSVGASGRYTQYF. In nucleotides, the CDR3 is TGTGCCAGCAGCGTAGGGGCTAGCGGGAGGTATACGCAGTATTTT.

The chain combines TRBV9 with TRBJ2-1; D may be TRBD1 (6 bases). V lost 10 bases and J 3 bases, leaving 14 bases between the germline ends. The CDR3 extends over 13 amino acids. Germline loops: CDR1 SGDLS, CDR2 YYNGEE. The CDR3 region is CAAPRGCYNEQFF. The CDR3 DNA follows: TGTGCCGCCCCGAGGGGGTGCTACAATGAGCAGTTCTTC. Full variable domain (missing parts from reference TRBV9 and TRBJ2-1): DSGVTQTPKHLITATGQRVTLRCSPRSGDLSVYWYQQSLDQGLQFLIQYYNGEERAKGNILERFSAQQFPDLHSELNLSSLELGDSALYFCAAPRGCYNEQFFGPGTRLTVL.

V usage is TRBV10-3 and J usage is TRBJ2-7; 11 bases are shared with TRBD1. V dropped 2 bases and J dropped 6; count of bases not matched to a gene: 6. From germline, CDR1 is ENHRY and CDR2 SYGVKD. The CDR3 consists of 15 residues. The CDR3 sequence is CAISEEGQGVSEQYF. The CDR3 DNA reads TGTGCCATCAGTGAGGAGGGACAGGGGGTTTCCGAGCAGTACTTC.

The J gene is TRBJ1-2, the V gene TRBV7-9; 8 bases are a match to TRBD1. The germline CDR1 and CDR2 sequences are SEHNR and FQNEAQ (reference sequence). The V segment lost 7 bases and the J segment 1 base; nucleotides outside the gene matches: 2. CDR3 size: 13 residues. As DNA, the CDR3 is TGTGCCAGCAAGACAGGGGTTAACTATGGCTACACCTTC. As protein: CASKTGVNYGYTF.

This chain joins TRBV18 and TRBJ2-7; TRBD1 matches 12 bases. Unmatched junction bases numbered 7, after V lost 4 bases and J lost 6 bases. CDR1 KGHSH and CDR2 LQKENI come from the germline V gene. The CDR3 is 15 amino acids. In nucleotides, the CDR3 is TGTGCCAGCTCACAGGCCGGGACAGGGGGCCGCGAGCAGTACTTC. This sequence encodes CASSQAGTGGREQYF.

V and J are TRBV24-1 and TRBJ2-3; D is unclear. This CDR3 region has 15 residues. CDR1 is KGHDR and CDR2 is SFDVKD in the germline V gene. V lost 4 bases, J lost 3 bases, and 13 bases lay in between. The CDR3 is CATSDATEETDTQYF. In DNA form, the CDR3 reads TGTGCCACCAGTGACGCCACTGAGGAGACAGATACGCAGTATTTT.